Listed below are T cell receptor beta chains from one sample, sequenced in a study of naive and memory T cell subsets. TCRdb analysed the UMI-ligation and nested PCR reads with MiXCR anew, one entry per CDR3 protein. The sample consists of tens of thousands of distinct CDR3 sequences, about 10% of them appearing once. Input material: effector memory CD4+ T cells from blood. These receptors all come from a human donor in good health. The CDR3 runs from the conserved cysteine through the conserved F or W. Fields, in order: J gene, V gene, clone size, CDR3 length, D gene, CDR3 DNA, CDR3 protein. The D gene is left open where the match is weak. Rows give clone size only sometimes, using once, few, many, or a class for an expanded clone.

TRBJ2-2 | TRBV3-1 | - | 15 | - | TGTGCCAGCAGCCAAGTACCCCAGTACACCGGGGAGCTGTTTTTT | CASSQVPQYTGELFF
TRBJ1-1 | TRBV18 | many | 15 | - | TGTGCCAGCTCACCAATCACAGCAGGGAACACTGAAGCTTTCTTT | CASSPITAGNTEAFF
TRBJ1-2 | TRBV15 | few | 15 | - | TGTGCCACCAGCAGAGCGGGGGCGACGGACTATGGCTACACCTTC | CATSRAGATDYGYTF
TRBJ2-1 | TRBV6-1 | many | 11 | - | TGTGCCAGCCGCACCACCCGGGGGCAGTTCTTC | CASRTTRGQFF
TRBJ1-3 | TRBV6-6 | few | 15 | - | TGTGCCAGCACAAAGGACACCAACTCTGGAAACACCATATATTTT | CASTKDTNSGNTIYF
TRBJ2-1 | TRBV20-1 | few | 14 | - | TGCAGTGCTACCTCTAGCGCCTCCTACAATGGGCAGTTCTTC | CSATSSASYNGQFF
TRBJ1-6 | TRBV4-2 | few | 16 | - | TGTGCCAGCAGCCAGACAGGCCAACTTATAAATTCACCCCTCCACTTT | CASSQTGQLINSPLHF
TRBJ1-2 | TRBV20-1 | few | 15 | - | TGCAGTGCTCTCCCACAGAGAGAAGTAGTTAGTGGCTACACCTTC | CSALPQREVVSGYTF
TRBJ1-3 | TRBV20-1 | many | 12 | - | TGCAGTGCATCAGGGTCTGGAAACACCATATATTTT | CSASGSGNTIYF
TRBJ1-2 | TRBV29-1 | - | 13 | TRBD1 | TGCAGCGCCCAGGGACAGGGGGCAGAAGGCTACACCTTC | CSAQGQGAEGYTF
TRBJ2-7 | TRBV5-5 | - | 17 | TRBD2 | TGTGCCAGCAGCTTGGCGCGAGGGGCGGGAGCGCTCTACGAGCAGTACTTC | CASSLARGAGALYEQYF
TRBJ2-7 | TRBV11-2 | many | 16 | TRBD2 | TGTGCCAGCAGCTTTGTAGTTGCCGCGGGAGTCTACGAGCAGTACTTC | CASSFVVAAGVYEQYF
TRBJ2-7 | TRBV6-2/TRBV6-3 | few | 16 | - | TGTGCCAGCAGTTACTCCCGGACAGCGAACACCTACGAGCAGTACTTC | CASSYSRTANTYEQYF
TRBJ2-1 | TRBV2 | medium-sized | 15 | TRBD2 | TGTGCCAGCAGTGACCGGCGCTCTAGCGGCAAGTGGCAGTTCTTC | CASSDRRSSGKWQFF
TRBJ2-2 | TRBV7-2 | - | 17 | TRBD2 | TGTGCCAGCGGAACCCTGGGACTAGCGTTGTACACCGGGGAGCTGTTTTTT | CASGTLGLALYTGELFF